What follows is one TCR beta chain and its context. These data come from a study of cytomegalovirus exposure and HLA in healthy donors. Both 60 Vbeta primers and 13 Jbeta primers went into the PCR. Data came from immunoSEQ multiplex PCR; TCRdb stores just in-frame clones and leaves some out. The table shows about 160,000 clones, with approximately 76% occurring only once. The CDR3 consists of 14 residues. Trimming removed 5 bases at V and 1 base at J, with 10 bases between. Looked up from germline, CDR1 is SGHAT and CDR2 is FQNNGV. This sequence was found in a man in his 60s in good health and CMV-seronegative. The J gene is TRBJ2-3, the V gene TRBV11-2; D remains unclear. Sequencing was carried out using PBMCs. The CDR3 is CASSRLIGTDTQYF. The CDR3 bases are TGTGCCAGCAGCCGTCTTATAGGCACAGATACGCAGTATTTT.